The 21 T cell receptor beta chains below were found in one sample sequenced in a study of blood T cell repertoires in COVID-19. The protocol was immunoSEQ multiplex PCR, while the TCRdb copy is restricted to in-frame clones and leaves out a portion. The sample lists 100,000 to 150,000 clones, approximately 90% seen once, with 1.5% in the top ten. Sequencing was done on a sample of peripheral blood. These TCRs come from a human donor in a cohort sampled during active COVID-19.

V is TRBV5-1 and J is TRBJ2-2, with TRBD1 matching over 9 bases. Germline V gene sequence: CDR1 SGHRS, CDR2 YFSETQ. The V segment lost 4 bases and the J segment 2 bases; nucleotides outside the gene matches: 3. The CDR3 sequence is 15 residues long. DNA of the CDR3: TGCGCCAGCAGCGTGGACAGGGGCAACACCGGGGAGCTGTTTTTT. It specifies CASSVDRGNTGELFF.

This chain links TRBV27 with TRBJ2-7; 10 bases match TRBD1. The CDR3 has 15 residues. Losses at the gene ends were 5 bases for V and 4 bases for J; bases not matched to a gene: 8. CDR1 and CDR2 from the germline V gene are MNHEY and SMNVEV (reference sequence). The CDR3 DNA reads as TGTGCCAGCAGTCGCTGGACAGGGGGGGGGTACGAGCAGTACTTC. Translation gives CASSRWTGGGYEQYF.

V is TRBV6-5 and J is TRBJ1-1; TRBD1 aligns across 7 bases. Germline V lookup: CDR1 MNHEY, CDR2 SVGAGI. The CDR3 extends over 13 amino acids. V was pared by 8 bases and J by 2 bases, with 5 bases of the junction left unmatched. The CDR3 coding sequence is TGTGCCAGCCCAGGGACAGAAAACACTGAAGCTTTCTTT. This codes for CASPGTENTEAFF.

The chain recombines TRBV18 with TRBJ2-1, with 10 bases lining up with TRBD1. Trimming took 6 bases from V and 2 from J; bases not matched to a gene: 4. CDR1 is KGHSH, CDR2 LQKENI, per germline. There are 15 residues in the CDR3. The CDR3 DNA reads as TGTGCCAGCTCGGATGGACAGGGGGCCTACAATGAGCAGTTCTTC. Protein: CASSDGQGAYNEQFF.

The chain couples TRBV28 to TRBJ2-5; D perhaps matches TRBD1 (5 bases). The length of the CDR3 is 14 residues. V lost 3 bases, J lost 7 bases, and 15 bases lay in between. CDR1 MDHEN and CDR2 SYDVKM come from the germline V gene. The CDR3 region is CASSFGFPRATQYF. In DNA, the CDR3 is TGTGCCAGCAGTTTCGGCTTCCCCAGGGCGACCCAGTACTTC.

This CDR3 is CASSWGREAYEQYF. For the CDR3, the DNA is TGTGCCAGCAGCTGGGGCAGGGAGGCCTACGAGCAGTACTTC. The rearrangement uses TRBV5-7 and TRBJ2-7; D may be TRBD2 (6 bases). TRBV5-7 is reported as an ORF; its role is uncertain. The V end was cut by 3 bases, the J end by 2 bases, with 12 bases between. The CDR3 length is 14 residues.

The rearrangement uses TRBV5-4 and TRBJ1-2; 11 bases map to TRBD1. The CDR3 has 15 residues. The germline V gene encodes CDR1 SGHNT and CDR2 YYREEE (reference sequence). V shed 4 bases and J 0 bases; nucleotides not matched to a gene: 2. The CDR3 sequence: CASSRGQGANYGYTF. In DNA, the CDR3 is TGTGCCAGCAGCCGGGGACAGGGGGCTAACTATGGCTACACCTTC.

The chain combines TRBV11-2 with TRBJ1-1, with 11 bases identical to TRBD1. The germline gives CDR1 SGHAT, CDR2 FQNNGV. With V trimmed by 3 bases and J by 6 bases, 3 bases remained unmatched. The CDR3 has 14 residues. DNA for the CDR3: TGTGCCAGCAGCTTGGACAGGGGGCCAGCTGAAGCTTTCTTT. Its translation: CASSLDRGPAEAFF.

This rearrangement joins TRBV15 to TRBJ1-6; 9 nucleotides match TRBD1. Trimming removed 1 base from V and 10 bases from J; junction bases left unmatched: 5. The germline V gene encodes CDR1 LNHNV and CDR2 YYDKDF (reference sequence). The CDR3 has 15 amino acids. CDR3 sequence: CATSRAGQGRSPLHF. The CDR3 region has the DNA TGTGCCACCAGCAGAGCCGGACAGGGGCGATCACCCCTCCACTTT. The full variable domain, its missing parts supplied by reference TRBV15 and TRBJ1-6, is DAMVIQNPRYQVTQFGKPVTLSCSQTLNHNVMYWYQQKSSQAPKLLFHYYDKDFNNEADTPDNFQSRRPNTSFCFLDIRSPGLGDTAMYLCATSRAGQGRSPLHFGNGTRLTVT.

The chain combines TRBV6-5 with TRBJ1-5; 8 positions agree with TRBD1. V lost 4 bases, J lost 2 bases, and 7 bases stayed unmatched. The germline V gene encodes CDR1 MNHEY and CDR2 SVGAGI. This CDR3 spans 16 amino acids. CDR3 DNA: TGTGCCAGCAGTTCCGAGGACAGGGATGGCAATCAGCCCCAGCATTTT. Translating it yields CASSSEDRDGNQPQHF.

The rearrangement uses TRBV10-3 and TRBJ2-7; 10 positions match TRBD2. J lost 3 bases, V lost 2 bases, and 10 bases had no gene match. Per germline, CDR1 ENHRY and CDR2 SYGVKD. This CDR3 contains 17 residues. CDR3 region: CAISEPRTSGISYEQYF. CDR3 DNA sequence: TGTGCCATCAGTGAGCCCCGGACTAGCGGCATTAGCTACGAGCAGTACTTC.

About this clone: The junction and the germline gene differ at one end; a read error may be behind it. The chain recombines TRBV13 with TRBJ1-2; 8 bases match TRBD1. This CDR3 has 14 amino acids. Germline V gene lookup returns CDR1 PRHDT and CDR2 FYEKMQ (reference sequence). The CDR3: CAGSSLQGVYGYTF. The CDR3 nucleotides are TGTGCCGGCAGCTCCTTACAGGGGGTCTATGGCTACACCTTC.

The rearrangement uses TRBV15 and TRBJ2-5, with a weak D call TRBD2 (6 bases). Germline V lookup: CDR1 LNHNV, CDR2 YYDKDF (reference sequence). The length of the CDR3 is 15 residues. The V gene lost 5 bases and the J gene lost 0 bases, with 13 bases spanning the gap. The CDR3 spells CATSSGGRHQETQYF. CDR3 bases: TGTGCCACCAGCTCCGGGGGTAGGCACCAAGAGACCCAGTACTTC.

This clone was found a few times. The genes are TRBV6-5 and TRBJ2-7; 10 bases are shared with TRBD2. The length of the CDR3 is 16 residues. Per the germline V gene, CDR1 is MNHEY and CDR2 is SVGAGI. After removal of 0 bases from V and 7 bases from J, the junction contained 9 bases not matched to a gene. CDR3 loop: CASSYSRLAGVGEQYF. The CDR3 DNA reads TGTGCCAGCAGTTACTCACGGCTAGCGGGAGTTGGGGAGCAGTACTTC.

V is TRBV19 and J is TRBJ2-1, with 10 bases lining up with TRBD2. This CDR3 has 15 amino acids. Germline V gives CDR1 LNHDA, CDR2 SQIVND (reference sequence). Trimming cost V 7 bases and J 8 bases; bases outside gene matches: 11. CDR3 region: CASTPLAGVPHEQFF. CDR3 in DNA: TGTGCCAGTACCCCCCTAGCGGGAGTTCCCCATGAGCAGTTCTTC. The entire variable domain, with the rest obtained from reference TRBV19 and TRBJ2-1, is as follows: DGGITQSPKYLFRKEGQNVTLSCEQNLNHDAMYWYRQDPGQGLRLIYYSQIVNDFQKGDIAEGYSVSREKKESFPLTVTSAQKNPTAFYLCASTPLAGVPHEQFFGPGTRLTVL.

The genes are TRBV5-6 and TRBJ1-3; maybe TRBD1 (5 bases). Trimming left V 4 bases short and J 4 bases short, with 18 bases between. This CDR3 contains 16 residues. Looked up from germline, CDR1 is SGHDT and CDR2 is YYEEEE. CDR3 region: CASSPRLQVFGNTIYF. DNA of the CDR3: TGTGCCAGCAGCCCCCGCCTACAGGTCTTCGGAAACACCATATATTTT. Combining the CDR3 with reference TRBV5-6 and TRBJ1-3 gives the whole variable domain DAGVTQSPTHLIKTRGQQVTLRCSPKSGHDTVSWYQQALGQGPQFIFQYYEEEERQRGNFPDRFSGHQFPNYSSELNVNALLLGDSALYLCASSPRLQVFGNTIYFGEGSWLTVV.

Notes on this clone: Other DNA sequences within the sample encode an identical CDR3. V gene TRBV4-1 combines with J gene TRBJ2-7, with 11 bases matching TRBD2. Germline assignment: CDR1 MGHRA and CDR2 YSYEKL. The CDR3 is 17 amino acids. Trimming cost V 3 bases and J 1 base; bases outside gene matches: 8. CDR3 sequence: CASSQTSSGRGSYEQYF. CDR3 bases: TGCGCCAGCAGCCAGACCAGTAGCGGGAGGGGTTCCTACGAGCAGTACTTC.

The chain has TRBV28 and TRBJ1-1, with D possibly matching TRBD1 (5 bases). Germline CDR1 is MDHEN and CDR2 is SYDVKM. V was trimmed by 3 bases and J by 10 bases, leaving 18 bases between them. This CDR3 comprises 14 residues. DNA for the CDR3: TGTGCCAGCAGTTTGTACTCTACAGGAAAGAGAGCTTTCTTT. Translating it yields CASSLYSTGKRAFF.

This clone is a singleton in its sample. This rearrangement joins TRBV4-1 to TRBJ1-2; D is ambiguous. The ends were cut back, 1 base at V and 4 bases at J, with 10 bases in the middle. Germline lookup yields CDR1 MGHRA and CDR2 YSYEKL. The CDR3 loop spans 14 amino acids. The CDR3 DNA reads TGCGCCAGCAGCCAAGTGGGCAGCATCTATGGCTACACCTTC. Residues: CASSQVGSIYGYTF.

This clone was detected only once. CDR3 region: CASRGAATSTDTQYF. The CDR3 region has the DNA TGTGCCAGCAGAGGAGCGGCGACTAGCACAGATACGCAGTATTTT. The rearrangement joins TRBV2 to TRBJ2-3; D may be TRBD2 (5 bases). V shed 6 bases and J shed 0 bases, with 13 bases lying between them. CDR3 length: 15 amino acids. Per the germline V gene, CDR1 is SNHLY and CDR2 is FYNNEI.

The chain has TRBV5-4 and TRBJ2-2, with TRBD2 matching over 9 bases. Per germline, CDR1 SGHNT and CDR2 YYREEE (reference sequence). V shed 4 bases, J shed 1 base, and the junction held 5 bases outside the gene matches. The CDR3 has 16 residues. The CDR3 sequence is CASSTGTSRNTGELFF. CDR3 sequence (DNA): TGTGCCAGCAGCACCGGGACTAGCAGGAACACCGGGGAGCTGTTTTTT.